This T cell receptor beta chain was recovered during a study of T cells in tuberculosis. At the level of the study: CD1B tetramers identified T cells specific for mycobacterial lipid GMM.

Trimming shortened V by 7 bases and J by 8 bases, and 17 bases separated the two germline ends. CDR3 length: 12 residues. Per the germline V gene, CDR1 is GTSNPN and CDR2 is SVGIG (reference sequence). Sequenced by immunoSEQ multiplex PCR; TCRdb stores in-frame clones only, minus some. The sample gives 30,000 to 35,000 clones, about 91% of which show up once; around 7% is in the top ten. Time point specified: new active TB diagnosis, blood taken before or within 7 days of starting treatment. This TCR derives from an adult with tuberculosis. Some clones in this sample may be carry-over from other donors' samples. Sequenced here: PBMCs, sampled at tuberculosis diagnosis. This sequence joins TRBV30 and TRBJ1-2; weak D call: TRBD1 (6 bases). The CDR3 spells CAYYRATEGYTF. As DNA, the CDR3 is TGTGCCTATTACAGGGCCACGGAAGGCTACACCTTC.